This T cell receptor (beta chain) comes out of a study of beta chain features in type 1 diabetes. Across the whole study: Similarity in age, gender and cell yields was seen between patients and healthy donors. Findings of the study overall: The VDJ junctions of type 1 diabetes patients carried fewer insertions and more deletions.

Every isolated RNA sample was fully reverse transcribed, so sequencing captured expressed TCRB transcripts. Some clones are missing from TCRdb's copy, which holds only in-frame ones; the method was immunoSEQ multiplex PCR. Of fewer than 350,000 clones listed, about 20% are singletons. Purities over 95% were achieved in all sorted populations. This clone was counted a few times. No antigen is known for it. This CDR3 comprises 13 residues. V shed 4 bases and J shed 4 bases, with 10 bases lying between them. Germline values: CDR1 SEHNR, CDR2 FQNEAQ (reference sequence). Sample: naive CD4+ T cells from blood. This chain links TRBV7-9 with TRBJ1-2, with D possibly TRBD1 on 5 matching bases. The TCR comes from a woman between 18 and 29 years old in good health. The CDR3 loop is CASSYTGVYGYTF. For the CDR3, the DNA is TGTGCCAGCAGCTATACAGGAGTCTATGGCTACACCTTC.